This T cell receptor (beta chain) comes out of a study of cytomegalovirus exposure and HLA in healthy donors (dated by TCRdb to between 2016 and 2019). Study-level background: An earlier analysis of approximately 600 of the donors reported 250 to 300 Gb of sequence data and around 120 million unique TCR beta sequences from roughly 200 million T cells. An early release that covered about 640 HLA-typed donors contained about 290 gigabases of sequencing data and some 87 million unique TCR sequences. Among the 398 genotyped donors, around 81% belonged to the genetic ancestry cluster associated with self-reported Caucasian donors. The aim of the study was to test whether cataloging public T cell receptors could identify signatures of past pathogen exposure. The study profiled the T cell repertoires of fewer than 850 subjects by immunosequencing and related them to cytomegalovirus serostatus. Besides the first cohort of roughly 700 subjects, a separate validation cohort made up of over 100 different subjects was used. To predict cytomegalovirus infection status, the study brought together high-throughput TCR immunosequencing, statistical association of individual TCRs with disease status, and machine learning. A later analysis re-analyzed previously published TCR beta repertoires from roughly 600 donors and added high-resolution HLA genotyping to study TCR occurrence patterns. In the later analysis, no new phenotypic data were used to find candidate immune exposures; instead, reliance was placed on TCR beta sequences and their occurrence across donors. An earlier analysis of approximately 630 of the donors applied high-throughput TCR beta sequencing to assess whether each TCR beta V gene segment acted as functional or pseudogenic. Donor age, sex, ethnicity and CMV serostatus were compiled together with the repertoire data. In a later genetic analysis, genome-wide SNP genotypes for about 65% of the roughly 670 donors were used, and that subset was treated as a discovery cohort. All discovery cohort repertoires had been generated using a single sequencing platform. HLA typing included class I and class II loci at four-digit resolution. The number of typed donors differed by locus: roughly 629-640 for A, B, C, DRB1 and DQB1; roughly 510 for DQA1; approximately 610 for DPA1; and 400 to 480 for DPB1. Several DR-DQ haplotypes were treated as single units for association and clustering because of strong linkage in the cohort. Among almost 400 genotyped donors of the cohort, an average of about 240,000 unique TCR beta nucleotide sequences were sequenced per donor, around 18% of them non-productive.

General study outcomes and caveats: In a later analysis, HLA-associated TCR beta chains were found to be more clonally expanded and to have lower generation probabilities than equally common non-associated chains. It was suggested by the authors that the approach could potentially be generalized to other disease states and immunological phenotypes. An association between a missense DCLRE1C variant and V-gene and J-gene trimming of TCR beta chains was found in a later genetic analysis and replicated in an independent cohort. Because counts were too low, seventeen rarely observed V segments, including chromosome 9 orphons, were left out of the earlier analysis of a few hundred of the donors. Some IMGT-functional V segments, including TRBV6-2 and TRBV6-3, could not be distinguished by the 87-base-pair reads and were therefore excluded. In a later genetic analysis, fewer N-insertions in productive TCRs were reported among donors in an Asian-associated ancestry cluster than the approximately 670-donor mean. For the cohort, immune exposure information was limited to CMV serostatus. Most TCR sequences were observed very rarely across donors, whereas some public TCRs were present in many individuals. In a later analysis, the rate of TCR association differed among HLA loci, with DRB1 alleles having the most associated TCRs and HLA-C alleles having the fewest. Presence/absence analyses assumed roughly uniform sequencing depth across donors, an assumption that may not hold. Most CMV-associated TCR beta chains appeared to be HLA-restricted in a later analysis, and the HLA associations seemed to be driven largely by CMV exposure. Three of the identified cytomegalovirus-associated TCR beta chains were confirmed in vitro to be specific for cytomegalovirus antigens. A later analysis associated about 17,000 TCR beta sequences with specific HLA alleles at a false discovery rate of 0.05. A total of fewer than 200 TCR beta chains were listed by the study as associated with cytomegalovirus. Because HLA typing was missing for some donors at each locus, association tests included only the typed subset. A cluster of highly shared sequence variants was judged likely to be a technical artifact of the sequencing pipeline. The cohort was sequenced for TCR beta chains only, and without alpha or paired-chain data the features that could be detected were limited. When HLA alleles, especially DR and DQ, strongly co-occurred, TCR associations were difficult to assign to individual alleles. Broadly in line with IMGT annotations, most TCR beta V segments showed up in productive rearrangements about 87% or about 30% of the time in an earlier analysis of 587 of the donors. A further reported finding was that TCR beta sequences accurately predicted the HLA-A and HLA-B alleles for most subjects in the first cohort. Linkage disequilibrium might explain the correlated functional status among segregating V segments, but an unknown experimental factor could not be excluded. According to a later analysis, parvovirus B19, influenza, CMV and Epstein-Barr virus appeared linked to several top co-occurrence clusters. The classifier was reported to diagnose cytomegalovirus status with high specificity and sensitivity in both the original and validation cohorts.

The cohort was made up of several hundred healthy bone marrow donors. At the time of sampling, all cohort members were nominally healthy, though unrecorded immune exposures were likely present. Of the 690 or so cohort members, 250 to 300 had positive CMV serostatus and fewer than 450 had negative CMV serostatus, and CMV serostatus was not recorded for the donor. A peripheral blood sample was provided by each donor, and peripheral blood mononuclear cells were used for TCR beta sequencing. The Qiagen DNeasy Blood Extraction Kit was used to extract genomic DNA from the blood cell samples. This clone appeared a few times. Its target antigen remains unknown. Per-base qualities were not stored, and no clone one base away is much larger. Trimming removed 3 bases from V and 3 bases from J, leaving 27 bases between the germline ends. Sequences GTSNPN (CDR1) and SVGIG (CDR2) are obtained from the germline V gene (reference sequence). The CDR3 goes from the cysteine to the phenylalanine over 18 residues. Of the read, only the CDR3 DNA is kept; its 54 bases are in frame from base 1.

The method behind the library was the immunoSEQ multiplex PCR assay. For the multiplex PCR, a mixture combining 60 forward primers for TCR Vbeta segments and 13 reverse primers for TCR Jbeta segments was used. The CDR3 region of rearranged TCR beta genes was amplified from genomic DNA with a multiplex PCR assay. The amplified TCR beta libraries were sequenced on the Illumina HiSeq System as 87-base-pair reads. For the original study's pipeline: Across the 666 repertoires, a later analysis counted 80 million or so unique TCR beta chains, around 10 million of which were shared by at least two donors. To remove PCR and sequencing errors, raw reads were error-corrected and collapsed into unique sequences using a nearest-neighbor algorithm that merged closely related sequences. To assign V, D and J gene segments, CDR3 sequences were aligned to IMGT reference sequences. For a sequence to be retained, at least a six-nucleotide match to both a V gene segment and a J gene segment was required. Rearrangements were classified as productive when the CDR3 lacked stop codons and remained in frame with V and J, and all other rearrangements were classified as non-productive. Following IMGT convention, CDR3 was defined as the stretch from the second conserved V-encoded cysteine to the conserved J-encoded phenylalanine. Sequences without an unambiguous match to a single V gene segment were excluded from the earlier analysis of 450 to 750 of the donors. An earlier analysis of several hundred of the donors called V segments functional above 56.7% productive rearrangements and segregating when the between-donor standard deviation exceeded 5%. A statistical classification framework was built for diagnosing cytomegalovirus status from the catalog of TCR beta chain sequences. V and J gene assignment, in a later analysis, came from comparing TCR nucleotide sequences with IMGT/GENE-DB human TR gene sequences. A later analysis assigned CDR3 sequences and most-parsimonious VDJ recombination scenarios with the TCRdist pipeline. In a later analysis, every TCR beta chain was defined by the combination of its CDR3 amino acid sequence and its V-gene family, and reads without a unique V-gene family were dropped. In a later analysis, some 600 highly shared, low-generation-probability nucleotide sequences were removed to address suspected cross-contamination and a sequencing artifact. In a later analysis, a clonal expansion index was calculated for each public chain from normalized within-repertoire ranks of inferred template counts. Generation probabilities in a later analysis came from a VDJ recombination model fitted to out-of-frame rearrangements, and those results were checked against IGoR. In a later analysis, hypergeometric tests were used to score TCR-TCR, TCR-HLA and TCR-CMV co-occurrence, with a repertoire-size bias correction applied to TCR pairs. A later analysis estimated false discovery rates by permuting HLA or CMV assignments 20 times. In a later analysis, co-occurring TCRs were grouped with DBSCAN, and TCRdist sequence similarity was added when clustering was performed within HLA-allele-positive subsets. For co-occurrence clustering, repertoires with fewer than 30,000 or more than 120,000 public chains were excluded, along with several repertoires with anomalous nucleotide sharing. TCRdb holds this immuneACCESS table with in-frame rearrangements only. Some clones are missing; in checked studies, unresolved V genes explain under half, and the rest has no known cause. The V and J calls and clone size come from that table; D and trimming were worked out from the DNA. The sample table holds about 80,000 clones, of which over 75% were seen once. Jointly, the top ten make up 10% to 15% of the sample.

The chain is made from TRBV30 and TRBJ2-7; TRBD1 is perhaps the D gene, given 6 matching bases. This TCR derives from a human donor in good health. Specimen: PBMCs. CDR3 protein: CAWRGARPGQPHIYEQYF. The DNA is TGTGCCTGGAGAGGGGCCCGCCCAGGACAGCCTCATATCTACGAGCAGTACTTC.